The subject of this entry is one T cell receptor (beta chain). Using immunoSEQ multiplex PCR, the repertoire was profiled, and TCRdb retains in-frame clones only, with some absent. The sample has approximately 670,000 clones, 85% to 90% seen once. This record belongs to a study of blood T cell repertoires in COVID-19. Germline CDR1 and CDR2: KGHDR and SFDVKD. The ends lost 4 bases at V and 11 bases at J; junction bases unmatched: 14. The CDR3 has 16 residues. The source of this sequence is a woman in her late teens or twenties with acute or convalescent COVID-19. Sequencing was done on a sample of peripheral blood. This sequence joins TRBV24-1 and TRBJ2-2; 8 positions agree with TRBD1. As DNA, the CDR3 is TGTGCCACCAGTGAAACTAACAGGGGGTCGGCTTTCGAGCTGTTTTTT. This gives the protein CATSETNRGSAFELFF.